The source of this T cell receptor (beta chain) is a study of T cell responses to AZD1222 COVID-19 vaccine. The study's findings and limits: Most donors were white British, females outnumbered males, and clonal diversity was possibly underestimated. Among vaccine-associated CD4 TCRs, coverage spanned spike, with dominance at 160-218 and 743-854. Spike-specific TCR breadth and depth grew following two AZD1222 doses.

Second-dose intervals of approximately 4 or approximately 12 weeks were pooled. This clone was counted once. Its antigen is not known. Clones were read by immunoSEQ multiplex PCR, and TCRdb kept only the in-frame ones, dropping some. The sample includes 160,000 or so clones, roughly 94% of them seen just once. The sequence was obtained from an adult who received the AZD1222 COVID-19 vaccine. The sample here was peripheral blood, taken 28 days after the second AZD1222 dose.

Here the CDR3 reads CASSVGATGSYEQYF. Written as DNA, the CDR3 is TGTGCCAGCAGCGTAGGTGCGACAGGGTCCTACGAGCAGTACTTC. V gene TRBV9 combines with J gene TRBJ2-7; 7 nucleotides align to TRBD1. This CDR3 contains 15 residues. Germline V gene sequence: CDR1 SGDLS, CDR2 YYNGEE. The V and J ends lost 0 bases and 1 base, in that order; junction bases with no gene match: 4.